This TCR beta chain was obtained from a study of response to subunit inactivated influenza vaccine. This clonotype has a handful of counts. The antigen is not known. TCRdb re-derived calls from the RT-PCR reads in MiXCR, one entry per CDR3 protein. Altogether about 480,000 distinct CDR3 sequences are present, approximately 24% being singletons, with the ten largest covering approximately 2%. Study conclusions and caveats: Only a handful of new T cells, the authors suggested, are recruited with each seasonal influenza vaccination.

J lost 2 bases, V lost 0 bases, and 7 bases had no gene match. The CDR3 runs 19 residues. Per the germline V gene, CDR1 is SGHRS and CDR2 is YFSETQ. Here the sequenced sample was CD4+ T cells sorted from PBMCs, taken more than 4 days after vaccination. The source of this sequence is a man between 45 and 60 years old who received an inactivated influenza vaccine. The chain uses TRBV5-1 and TRBJ2-1; 14 bases match TRBD2. In DNA form, the CDR3 reads TGCGCCAGCAGCTTGGCTCCGGGACTAGCGGGGGCGGCCTACAATGAGCAGTTCTTC. Translated, it gives CASSLAPGLAGAAYNEQFF.